The TCR beta chain described here comes from a study of cytomegalovirus exposure and HLA in healthy donors. About the research overall: Findings of an earlier analysis included roughly 110 million unique TCR beta sequences from roughly 200 million T cells.

Study-wide points: Analysis performed later found under 20,000 TCR beta sequences associated with HLA alleles at 0.05 false discovery rate. Researchers counted about 150 TCR beta chains as cytomegalovirus-associated. The Asian-associated ancestry cluster reportedly had fewer N-insertions than the roughly 670-donor mean in a later analysis.

60 Vbeta and 13 Jbeta primers were used in PCR. Generated by immunoSEQ multiplex PCR, the TCRdb table keeps only in-frame clones and is missing some. The sample consists of under 150,000 clones, about 64% of them appearing once. As for this clone: As yet, its antigen is unknown.

Material: PBMCs. The TCR was taken from a woman aged 40-49 years in good health and CMV-seronegative.

The CDR3 DNA sequence: TGTGCCAGCAGCTTATCTGGGACAGGAGGCTACGAGCAGTACTTC. The encoded protein is CASSLSGTGGYEQYF. The chain carries TRBV7-2 and TRBJ2-7, with 8 bases fitting TRBD1. The CDR3 is 15 residues long. The V gene's germline CDR1 is SGHTA and CDR2 FQGNSA. After removal of 2 bases from V and 3 bases from J, the junction contained 6 bases not matched to a gene.